This is a list of T cell receptor beta chains from one sample in a study of T cells in localized non-small cell lung cancer. Only in-frame clones appear in the TCRdb table, and some are missing; sequencing was by immunoSEQ multiplex PCR. The top ten clones hold 17% of a sample with approximately 32,000 clones, around 80% of them seen once. Sequences were derived from peripheral blood, sampled before any cancer treatment. The source of these receptors is a male donor older than 55 with stage III squamous cell lung carcinoma. Each CDR3 is given with its conserved first and last residue. D genes are given only for firm matches. The size field is filled for only some rows; it gives once, few, many or a size class.

j_gene,len,abundance,v_gene,d_gene,CDR3aa,CDR3nt
TRBJ1-2,13,NA,TRBV28,TRBD1,CASSQGTDYGYTF,TGTGCCAGCAGCCAAGGGACAGACTATGGCTACACCTTC
TRBJ2-5,15,NA,TRBV2,TRBD2,CASSVLAGLQETQYF,TGTGCCAGCAGTGTGCTAGCGGGACTCCAAGAGACCCAGTACTTC
TRBJ1-3,15,NA,TRBV5-1,TRBD1,CASRVDRGPGNTIYF,TGCGCCAGCAGGGTTGACAGGGGGCCTGGAAACACCATATATTTT
TRBJ2-7,15,few,TRBV13,TRBD2,CASSSSAGGPYEQYF,TGTGCCAGCAGCTCTTCAGCGGGAGGGCCCTACGAGCAGTACTTC
TRBJ2-7,16,NA,TRBV27,TRBD1,CASTPRPGTATYEQYF,TGTGCCAGCACCCCTCGGCCCGGGACAGCCACCTACGAGCAGTACTTC
TRBJ1-1,14,NA,TRBV19,NA,CASRAGTLNTEAFF,TGTGCCAGTAGAGCCGGGACATTGAACACTGAAGCTTTCTTT
TRBJ1-1,14,NA,TRBV6-5,TRBD1,CASRLQGRDTEAFF,TGTGCCAGCAGGCTACAGGGGAGGGATACTGAAGCTTTCTTT
TRBJ2-5,14,NA,TRBV11-2,NA,CASSLQGGQETQYF,TGTGCCAGCAGCTTACAGGGTGGGCAAGAGACCCAGTACTTC
TRBJ1-1,14,few,TRBV5-1,NA,CASSLEQGTAEAFF,TGCGCCAGCAGCTTGGAGCAGGGGACCGCTGAAGCTTTCTTT
TRBJ1-1,14,NA,TRBV6-6,NA,CASSPFFENTEAFF,TGTGCCAGCAGCCCTTTTTTTGAGAACACTGAAGCTTTCTTT
TRBJ2-1,15,NA,TRBV7-3,TRBD2,CASSSGLAGANEQFF,TGTGCCAGCAGCTCGGGACTAGCGGGGGCGAATGAGCAGTTCTTC
TRBJ1-2,12,NA,TRBV28,NA,CASSFGVDGYTF,TGTGCCAGCAGTTTTGGAGTCGATGGCTACACCTTC
TRBJ2-7,13,once,TRBV4-1,NA,CASSQEVAYEQYF,TGCGCCAGCAGCCAAGAGGTGGCCTACGAGCAGTACTTC
TRBJ1-4,13,NA,TRBV5-6,NA,CASSLAGQEKLFF,TGTGCCAGCAGCTTGGCCGGGCAGGAAAAACTGTTTTTT
TRBJ2-7,13,NA,TRBV6-6,NA,CASSRDRGYEQYF,TGTGCCAGCAGCCGGGACCGGGGCTACGAGCAGTACTTC
TRBJ1-3,16,NA,TRBV5-1,TRBD1,CASSLEGQAAGNTIYF,TGCGCCAGCAGCTTGGAAGGACAGGCGGCTGGAAACACCATATATTTT
TRBJ1-1,14,NA,TRBV18,NA,CASSPETGRSEAFF,TGTGCCAGCTCACCGGAAACAGGGAGGTCTGAAGCTTTCTTT
TRBJ2-7,14,NA,TRBV7-2,NA,CASSFWGRGSEQYF,TGTGCCAGCAGCTTTTGGGGAAGAGGCAGCGAGCAGTACTTC
TRBJ2-7,16,NA,TRBV19,NA,CASSIEGNGLPYEQYF,TGTGCCAGTAGTATAGAGGGGAATGGCCTTCCCTACGAGCAGTACTTC
TRBJ2-1,16,few,TRBV4-1,TRBD2,CASSQVERGAYNEQFF,TGCGCCAGCAGCCAAGTCGAGCGGGGGGCCTACAATGAGCAGTTCTTC
TRBJ1-6,12,NA,TRBV6-5,NA,CASSKVTGPLHF,TGTGCCAGCAGTAAAGTGACAGGACCCCTCCACTTT
TRBJ1-2,15,once,TRBV4-1,TRBD1,CASSQDPTGAYGYTF,TGCGCCAGCAGCCAAGATCCGACAGGGGCCTATGGCTACACCTTC
TRBJ1-1,14,NA,TRBV5-1,NA,CASTEEPMNTEAFF,TGCGCCAGCACCGAAGAACCGATGAACACTGAAGCTTTCTTT
TRBJ2-2,16,NA,TRBV9,NA,CASSTRGAANTGELFF,TGTGCCAGCAGCACACGGGGGGCCGCGAACACCGGGGAGCTGTTTTTT
TRBJ2-2,18,NA,TRBV14,TRBD2,CASSHPGLAGGQAGELFF,TGTGCCAGCAGCCACCCGGGACTAGCGGGGGGGCAAGCCGGGGAGCTGTTTTTT
TRBJ1-5,14,medium-sized,TRBV10-2,NA,CASSESGSNQPQHF,TGCGCCAGCAGTGAGTCCGGAAGCAATCAGCCCCAGCATTTT
TRBJ1-3,19,NA,TRBV5-1,TRBD1,CASSLWGQVTDNSGNTIYF,TGCGCCAGCAGCTTGTGGGGACAGGTCACCGATAACTCTGGAAACACCATATATTTT
TRBJ2-1,15,NA,TRBV18,TRBD1,CASSPPGTGGNEQFF,TGTGCCAGCTCACCACCCGGGACAGGGGGCAATGAGCAGTTCTTC
TRBJ1-4,15,NA,TRBV5-1,NA,CASSFGDEGNEKLFF,TGCGCCAGCAGCTTTGGGGACGAGGGTAATGAAAAACTGTTTTTT
TRBJ2-4,16,NA,TRBV27,NA,CASSTMAERSLNIQYF,TGTGCCAGCAGTACCATGGCGGAGCGGAGTCTAAACATTCAGTACTTC
TRBJ1-3,15,NA,TRBV6-1,NA,CASSELDGLGNTIYF,TGTGCCAGCAGTGAATTGGACGGTCTCGGAAACACCATATATTTT
TRBJ2-3,14,NA,TRBV10-1,NA,CASSRDGVSDTQYF,TGCGCCAGCAGCCGGGACGGAGTATCAGATACGCAGTATTTT
TRBJ1-1,13,once,TRBV7-2,TRBD1,CASSLGTGNEAFF,TGTGCCAGCAGCCTAGGGACAGGGAATGAAGCTTTCTTT
TRBJ2-1,16,NA,TRBV5-1,TRBD2,CASSLSPSGGVNEQFF,TGCGCCAGCAGCTTGTCCCCTAGCGGGGGGGTAAATGAGCAGTTCTTC
TRBJ1-5,14,NA,TRBV6-1,TRBD1,CASSRQGSNQPQHF,TGTGCCAGCAGCCGACAGGGGAGCAATCAGCCCCAGCATTTT
TRBJ2-6,17,NA,TRBV2,NA,CASSRRQGVTGANVLTF,TGTGCCAGCAGCAGGCGTCAGGGAGTAACTGGGGCCAACGTCCTGACTTTC
TRBJ2-1,11,once,TRBV14,NA,CASSHYNEQFF,TGTGCCAGCAGCCATTACAATGAGCAGTTCTTC
TRBJ2-1,17,NA,TRBV7-9,TRBD2,CASSSLRVSGGYNEQFF,TGTGCCAGCAGCTCTCTAAGGGTTAGCGGGGGGTACAATGAGCAGTTCTTC
TRBJ2-1,15,NA,TRBV11-2,NA,CASSPALGDYNEQFF,TGTGCCAGCAGCCCCGCATTGGGAGACTACAATGAGCAGTTCTTC
TRBJ2-1,12,NA,TRBV21-1,NA,CASSKEGDEQFF,TGTGCCAGCAGCAAAGAAGGGGATGAGCAGTTCTTC
TRBJ1-1,13,few,TRBV2,NA,CASSVYRDTEAFF,TGTGCCAGCAGTGTTTACCGGGACACTGAAGCTTTCTTT
TRBJ1-2,15,NA,TRBV10-3,NA,CAISESTGEGYGYTF,TGTGCCATCAGTGAGTCGACTGGGGAGGGCTATGGCTACACCTTC
TRBJ1-5,15,NA,TRBV19,NA,CASTMGTGWGQPQHF,TGTGCCAGTACCATGGGAACAGGCTGGGGTCAGCCCCAGCATTTT
TRBJ2-3,15,NA,TRBV7-9,NA,CASSLGTLLTDTQYF,TGTGCCAGCAGCTTAGGAACACTACTCACAGATACGCAGTATTTT
TRBJ2-7,12,NA,TRBV7-9,TRBD2,CASSLEAGKQYF,TGTGCCAGCAGCTTAGAAGCGGGAAAGCAGTACTTC
TRBJ2-7,15,once,TRBV5-1,NA,CASSPGQGRSYEQYF,TGCGCCAGCAGCCCTGGGCAGGGTCGATCCTACGAGCAGTACTTC
TRBJ1-1,15,NA,TRBV7-9,NA,CASSLEEGWDTEAFF,TGTGCCAGCAGCTTAGAAGAGGGGTGGGACACTGAAGCTTTCTTT
TRBJ2-2,18,once,TRBV7-2,TRBD2,CASSLAGGLFANTGELFF,TGTGCCAGCAGCCTAGCGGGAGGCCTGTTCGCGAACACCGGGGAGCTGTTTTTT
TRBJ2-2,16,NA,TRBV2,TRBD2,CASSEMGGSISGELFF,TGTGCCAGCAGTGAAATGGGCGGGAGTATTTCCGGGGAGCTGTTTTTT
TRBJ2-1,15,NA,TRBV5-1,NA,CASSLAGDTYNEQFF,TGCGCCAGCAGCTTAGCGGGCGACACCTACAATGAGCAGTTCTTC